These 26 T cell receptor beta chains came from one sample sequenced in a study of regulatory dendritic cells for organ transplantation. Some clones are missing from TCRdb's copy, which holds only in-frame ones; the method was immunoSEQ multiplex PCR. Here the sample spans roughly 35,000 clones, roughly 89% being singletons. Material for sequencing was naive CD4+ T cells from blood. Subset described: CD45RA+ naive T cells. The source is a human donor in good health.

The V call is TRBV29-1, the J call TRBJ2-1; the match to TRBD2 covers 9 bases. The length of the CDR3 is 15 residues. The trim removed 5 bases at V and 3 bases at J, leaving 8 bases unmatched. Germline CDR1 SQVTM, CDR2 ANQGSEA. The CDR3 protein is CSVTGRLAVYNEQFF. CDR3 nucleotides: TGCAGCGTTACGGGCCGACTAGCGGTCTACAATGAGCAGTTCTTC.

The V gene is TRBV10-3, the J gene TRBJ2-1; 14 nucleotides match TRBD2. CDR3 length: 19 residues. Germline V gene data show CDR1 as ENHRY and CDR2 as SYGVKD. J was trimmed by 7 bases and V by 3 bases; bases with no gene match: 14. CDR3 sequence: CAISDQGTSGRSEVNEQFF. CDR3 DNA sequence: TGTGCCATCAGTGACCAGGGGACTAGCGGGAGATCAGAAGTGAATGAGCAGTTCTTC.

This rearrangement joins TRBV4-3 to TRBJ2-7; D is possibly TRBD2 (6 bases). Trimming removed 1 base at V and 8 bases at J, with 24 bases between. The germline V gene encodes CDR1 LGHNA and CDR2 YSLEER. The CDR3 loop spans 17 amino acids. The CDR3 protein is CASSQGLSGGEGYQQYF. As DNA, the CDR3 is TGCGCCAGCAGCCAAGGTCTCTCCGGGGGAGAAGGGTACCAGCAGTACTTC.

This clone was seen once. The gene calls are TRBV19 and TRBJ1-1; D gene unclear. This CDR3 region has 12 residues. CDR1 is LNHDA, CDR2 SQIVND, per germline (reference sequence). The V gene lost 5 bases and the J gene lost 11 bases, with 15 bases spanning the gap. CDR3 coding DNA: TGTGCCAGTAGTCGGAGTATTCAGGTGGCTTTCTTT. Amino acid sequence: CASSRSIQVAFF.

This chain uses TRBV19 with TRBJ2-7; D might be TRBD2 (6 bases). The V gene's germline CDR1 is LNHDA and CDR2 SQIVND (reference sequence). Trimming shortened V by 0 bases and J by 1 base, and 10 bases separated the two germline ends. This CDR3 is built from 15 residues. The CDR3 protein is CASSIDLAGSYEQYF. The CDR3 region has the DNA TGTGCCAGTAGTATAGACCTCGCGGGATCCTACGAGCAGTACTTC.

The rearrangement uses TRBV30 and TRBJ1-1; the D gene is possibly TRBD1 (6 bases). The CDR3 is 12 residues long. In germline, CDR1 is GTSNPN, CDR2 SVGIG (reference sequence). V shed 4 bases and J shed 4 bases, with 10 bases lying between them. CDR3 region: CAWNREVTEAFF. Written as DNA, the CDR3 is TGTGCCTGGAACAGGGAGGTCACTGAAGCTTTCTTT.

The rearrangement joins TRBV27 to TRBJ1-6; TRBD1 matches 12 bases. The CDR3 consists of 22 residues. Germline V gene sequence: CDR1 MNHEY, CDR2 SMNVEV (reference sequence). The ends lost 0 bases at V and 6 bases at J; junction bases unmatched: 18. The CDR3 nucleotides read TGTGCCAGCAGTTTATCCGGGAGGGGACAGGGGGCCGGCATATGGAGTAATTCACCCCTCCACTTT. Translating gives CASSLSGRGQGAGIWSNSPLHF.

This clone was recorded a few times. The chain uses TRBV19 and TRBJ1-6, with D perhaps matching TRBD1 (6 bases). Trimming removed 6 bases at V and 13 bases at J, with 19 bases between. From germline, CDR1 is LNHDA and CDR2 SQIVND (reference sequence). This CDR3 has 14 amino acids. CDR3 sequence (DNA): TGTGCCAGTAGCGACCGGGACAAAGATGTCCCCCTCCACTTT. Its translation: CASSDRDKDVPLHF.

Worth noting for this clone: At one end the junction does not follow the germline gene, possibly because of a read error. The V gene is TRBV14, the J gene TRBJ2-7; 8 bases map to TRBD1. The CDR3 sequence is 15 residues long. CDR1 SGHDN and CDR2 FVKESK come from the germline V gene. In DNA form, the CDR3 reads TGTGTCAGCAGCCAAGGGCCAGGGGGCGTCTACGAGCAGTACTTC. As protein: CVSSQGPGGVYEQYF.

This clone was picked up one time. V is TRBV18 and J is TRBJ1-3; D may be TRBD1 (6 bases). The germline V gene has CDR1 KGHSH and CDR2 LQKENI. This CDR3 contains 15 residues. V dropped 5 bases and J dropped 0 bases, with 11 bases sitting between them. The CDR3 DNA follows: TGTGCCAGCTCAAAGACAGGATTCTCTGGAAACACCATATATTTT. Protein: CASSKTGFSGNTIYF. The entire variable domain, with the rest obtained from reference TRBV18 and TRBJ1-3, is as follows: NAGVMQNPRHLVRRRGQEARLRCSPMKGHSHVYWYRQLPEEGLKFMVYLQKENIIDESGMPKERFSAEFPKEGPSILRIQQVVRGDSAAYFCASSKTGFSGNTIYFGEGSWLTVV.

The chain has TRBV6-5 and TRBJ1-6; D may be TRBD1 (5 bases). Germline V gene data show CDR1 as MNHEY and CDR2 as SVGAGI. The CDR3 loop spans 15 amino acids. V was pared by 0 bases and J by 6 bases, with 9 bases between. CDR3 amino acids: CASSYSRGGNSPLHF. The CDR3 nucleotides read TGTGCCAGCAGTTACTCCCGGGGCGGTAATTCACCCCTCCACTTT.

The V gene is TRBV7-8, the J gene TRBJ2-2, with a tentative D call TRBD2 (5 bases). CDR1 is SGHVS and CDR2 is FQNEAQ in the germline V gene. This CDR3 region has 14 residues. Trimming cost V 3 bases and J 8 bases, with 13 bases left between them. The CDR3 protein is CASSFSERAGELFF. DNA of the CDR3: TGTGCCAGCAGCTTCTCCGAGAGGGCAGGGGAGCTGTTTTTT.

The V gene is TRBV7-2, the J gene TRBJ1-5, with D uncertain. The length of the CDR3 is 13 residues. Trimming pared 1 base from V and 5 bases from J, leaving 6 bases between. Germline-derived CDR1 and CDR2 are SGHTA and FQGNSA. CDR3 sequence reads: CASSLDLDQPQHF. Here the CDR3 DNA reads TGTGCCAGCAGCTTAGACCTCGATCAGCCCCAGCATTTT. The entire variable domain, with the rest obtained from reference TRBV7-2 and TRBJ1-5, is as follows: GAGVSQSPSNKVTEKGKDVELRCDPISGHTALYWYRQSLGQGLEFLIYFQGNSAPDKSGLPSDRFSAERTGGSVSTLTIQRTQQEDSAVYLCASSLDLDQPQHFGDGTRLSIL.

The chain combines TRBV12-5 with TRBJ2-7, with 11 bases that match TRBD2. The junction had 9 bases not matched to a gene; V was cut back by 0 bases and J by 5 bases. Germline V gene sequence: CDR1 LGHNT, CDR2 FRNRAP. This CDR3 has 17 residues. CDR3 coding DNA: TGTGCTAGTGGTTTGGTACCTTTTACTAGCGGGGGCAACGAGCAGTACTTC. Its translation is CASGLVPFTSGGNEQYF.

The chain combines TRBV29-1 with TRBJ2-7; TRBD1 matches at 9 bases. The CDR3 spans 14 residues. Unmatched junction bases numbered 10, after V lost 7 bases and J lost 3 bases. Germline values: CDR1 SQVTM, CDR2 ANQGSEA. CDR3 in amino acids: CSAIQGATRYEQYF. CDR3 DNA: TGCAGCGCTATACAGGGGGCAACCCGCTACGAGCAGTACTTC.

CDR3: CASSQYSLRGVSTDTQYF. In DNA, the CDR3 is TGCGCCAGCAGCCAATATTCCCTCCGGGGGGTTAGCACAGATACGCAGTATTTT. This chain joins TRBV4-3 and TRBJ2-3, with 7 bases aligning to TRBD2. The CDR3 is 18 residues long. The germline CDR1 and CDR2 sequences are LGHNA and YSLEER. After removal of 2 bases from V and 0 bases from J, the junction contained 11 bases not matched to a gene.

This chain joins TRBV15 and TRBJ1-3, with 8 bases matching TRBD1. The CDR3 is 18 residues long. The junction had 9 bases not matched to a gene; V was cut back by 0 bases and J by 2 bases. The germline V gene encodes CDR1 LNHNV and CDR2 YYDKDF (reference sequence). The DNA for the CDR3 is TGTGCCACCAGCAGAGAGGCCTGGGACAGGAGACCTGGAAACACCATATATTTT. This translates into CATSREAWDRRPGNTIYF.

The chain links TRBV10-3 to TRBJ1-2; the D gene is possibly TRBD1 (6 bases). The CDR3 extends over 12 amino acids. The V and J ends lost 6 bases and 8 bases respectively, with 13 bases between them. CDR1 is ENHRY and CDR2 is SYGVKD in the germline V gene. CDR3 loop: CAIRSRDKGYTF. The CDR3 DNA is TGTGCCATCAGATCCCGGGACAAAGGCTACACCTTC.

The genes are TRBV19 and TRBJ2-3; TRBD2 agrees at 7 bases. CDR1 and CDR2 (germline): LNHDA, SQIVND (reference sequence). Losses at the gene ends were 1 base for V and 1 base for J; bases not matched to a gene: 2. There are 15 residues in the CDR3. CDR3 amino acids: CASSIGAGGTDTQYF. CDR3 in DNA: TGTGCCAGTAGTATAGGGGCGGGGGGCACAGATACGCAGTATTTT.

This chain links TRBV18 with TRBJ1-1; no reliable D call. Germline lookup yields CDR1 KGHSH and CDR2 LQKENI. V lost 5 bases, J lost 11 bases, and 6 bases lay in between. This CDR3 has 9 amino acids. CDR3 bases: TGTGCCAGCTCAGTCTGGGCTTTCTTT. This translates into CASSVWAFF. Looking up the rest from reference TRBV18 and TRBJ1-1 gives the full variable domain: NAGVMQNPRHLVRRRGQEARLRCSPMKGHSHVYWYRQLPEEGLKFMVYLQKENIIDESGMPKERFSAEFPKEGPSILRIQQVVRGDSAAYFCASSVWAFFGQGTRLTVV.

This chain uses TRBV4-2 with TRBJ1-4, with D unclear. The V gene lost 1 base and the J gene lost 4 bases, with 10 bases spanning the gap. The CDR3 sequence is 15 residues long. Germline V gene lookup returns CDR1 LGHNA and CDR2 YNFKEQ. The chain's CDR3 is CASSQVQQINEKLFF. The CDR3 region has the DNA TGTGCCAGCAGCCAAGTACAACAGATTAATGAAAAACTGTTTTTT.

This chain links TRBV4-3 with TRBJ2-7; D not certain. The CDR3 has 15 residues. Trimming removed 0 bases at V and 0 bases at J, with 9 bases between. CDR1 is LGHNA and CDR2 is YSLEER in the germline V gene. CDR3 sequence (DNA): TGCGCCAGCAGCCAAGATCGGGTAAGCTCCTACGAGCAGTACTTC. This sequence encodes CASSQDRVSSYEQYF.

The rearrangement joins TRBV6-1 to TRBJ2-5; 9 bases line up with TRBD1. Germline CDR1 is MNHNS and CDR2 is SASEGT. The CDR3 has 14 residues. J lost 1 base, V lost 7 bases, and 4 bases had no gene match. CDR3 loop: CASTRDRAQETQYF. The CDR3 coding sequence is TGTGCCAGCACGCGGGACAGGGCCCAAGAGACCCAGTACTTC.

V and J are TRBV14 and TRBJ1-1; D call uncertain. The V gene's germline CDR1 is SGHDN and CDR2 FVKESK. The length of the CDR3 is 16 residues. V lost 2 bases, J lost 1 base, and 14 bases lay in between. CDR3 loop: CASSQSWVAPNTEAFF. The CDR3 nucleotides are TGTGCCAGCAGCCAATCCTGGGTAGCTCCGAACACTGAAGCTTTCTTT. The full variable domain, in which reference TRBV14 and TRBJ1-1 provide the parts outside the CDR3, is EAGVTQFPSHSVIEKGQTVTLRCDPISGHDNLYWYRRVMGKEIKFLLHFVKESKQDESGMPNNRFLAERTGGTYSTLKVQPAELEDSGVYFCASSQSWVAPNTEAFFGQGTRLTVV.

This chain links TRBV18 with TRBJ1-2; D is undetermined. The ends were cut back, 2 bases at V and 7 bases at J, with 14 bases in the middle. The germline V gene has CDR1 KGHSH and CDR2 LQKENI. The CDR3 has 14 amino acids. The CDR3 here is CASSPGRSSPGYTF. CDR3 bases: TGTGCCAGCTCACCAGGACGGAGTTCCCCTGGCTACACCTTC.

The V gene is TRBV5-4, the J gene TRBJ2-7; D is perhaps TRBD1 (5 bases). Per the germline V gene, CDR1 is SGHNT and CDR2 is YYREEE (reference sequence). This CDR3 is built from 16 residues. The ends were cut back, 5 bases at V and 2 bases at J, with 20 bases in the middle. CDR3 nucleotide sequence: TGTGCCAGCAGTCGAGCCCAGGGCTTACCCGCCTACGAGCAGTACTTC. Its translation: CASSRAQGLPAYEQYF.